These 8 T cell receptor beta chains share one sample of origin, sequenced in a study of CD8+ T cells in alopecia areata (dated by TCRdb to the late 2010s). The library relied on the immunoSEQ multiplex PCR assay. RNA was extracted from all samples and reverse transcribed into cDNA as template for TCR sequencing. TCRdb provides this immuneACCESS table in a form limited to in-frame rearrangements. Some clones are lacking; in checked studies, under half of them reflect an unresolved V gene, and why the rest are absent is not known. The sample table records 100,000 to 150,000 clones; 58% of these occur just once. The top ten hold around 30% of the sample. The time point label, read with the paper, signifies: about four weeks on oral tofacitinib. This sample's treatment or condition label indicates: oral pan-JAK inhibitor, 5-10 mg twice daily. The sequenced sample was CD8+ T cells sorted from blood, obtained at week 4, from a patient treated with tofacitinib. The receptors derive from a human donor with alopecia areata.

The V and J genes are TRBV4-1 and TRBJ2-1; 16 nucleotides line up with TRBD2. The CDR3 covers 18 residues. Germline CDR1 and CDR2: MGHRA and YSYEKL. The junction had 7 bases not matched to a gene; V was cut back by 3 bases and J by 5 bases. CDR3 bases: TGCGCCAGCAGCCAGGGACTAGCGGGGGGGCCGGTTAACAATGAGCAGTTCTTC. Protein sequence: CASSQGLAGGPVNNEQFF.

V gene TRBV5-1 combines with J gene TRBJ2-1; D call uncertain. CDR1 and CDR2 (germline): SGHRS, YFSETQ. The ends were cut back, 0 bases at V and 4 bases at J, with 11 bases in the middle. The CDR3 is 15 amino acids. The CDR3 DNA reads TGCGCCAGCAGCTTGGATTGGGCATCTTACAATGAGCAGTTCTTC. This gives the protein CASSLDWASYNEQFF.

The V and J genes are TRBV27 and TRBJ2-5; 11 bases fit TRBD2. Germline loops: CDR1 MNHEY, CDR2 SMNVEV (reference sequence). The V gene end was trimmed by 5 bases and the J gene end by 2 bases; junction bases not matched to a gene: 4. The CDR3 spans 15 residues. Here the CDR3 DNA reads TGTGCCAGCAGTGCACTAGCGGGGGAGCAAGAGACCCAGTACTTC. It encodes CASSALAGEQETQYF.

The CDR3 DNA reads TGCGCCAGCAGCCCCGTCTGGGAGCGAAGCACAGATACGCAGTATTTT. Translated: CASSPVWERSTDTQYF. The rearrangement uses TRBV5-1 and TRBJ2-3; perhaps TRBD2 as D (5 bases). This CDR3 is built from 16 residues. V was trimmed by 4 bases and J by 0 bases, leaving 15 bases between them. Germline CDR1 and CDR2: SGHRS and YFSETQ.

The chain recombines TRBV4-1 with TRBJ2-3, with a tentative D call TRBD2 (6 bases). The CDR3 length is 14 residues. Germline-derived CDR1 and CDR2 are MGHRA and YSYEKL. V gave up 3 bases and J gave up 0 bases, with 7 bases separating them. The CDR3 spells CASSQGTSTDTQYF. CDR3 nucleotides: TGCGCCAGCAGCCAGGGGACTAGCACAGATACGCAGTATTTT.

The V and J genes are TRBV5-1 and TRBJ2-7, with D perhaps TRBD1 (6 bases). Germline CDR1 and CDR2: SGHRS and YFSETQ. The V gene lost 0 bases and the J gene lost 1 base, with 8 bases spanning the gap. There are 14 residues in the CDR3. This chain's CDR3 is CASSLDRVSYEQYF. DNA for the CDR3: TGCGCCAGCAGCTTGGACAGGGTGTCCTACGAGCAGTACTTC.

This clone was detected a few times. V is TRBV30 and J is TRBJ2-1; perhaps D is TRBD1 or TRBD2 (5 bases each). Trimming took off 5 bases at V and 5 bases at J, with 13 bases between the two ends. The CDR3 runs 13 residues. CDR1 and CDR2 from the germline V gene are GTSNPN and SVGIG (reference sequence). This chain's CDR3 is CAWGDVSHNEQFF. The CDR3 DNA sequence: TGTGCCTGGGGGGACGTTAGCCACAATGAGCAGTTCTTC.

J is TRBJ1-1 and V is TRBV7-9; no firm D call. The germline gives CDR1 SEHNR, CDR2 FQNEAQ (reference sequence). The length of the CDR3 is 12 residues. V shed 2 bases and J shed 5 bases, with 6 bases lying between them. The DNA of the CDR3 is TGTGCCAGCAGCTTATTGGGGACTGAAGCTTTCTTT. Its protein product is CASSLLGTEAFF. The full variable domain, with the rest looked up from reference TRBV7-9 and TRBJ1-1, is DTGVSQNPRHKITKRGQNVTFRCDPISEHNRLYWYRQTLGQGPEFLTYFQNEAQLEKSRLLSDRFSAERPKGSFSTLEIQRTEQGDSAMYLCASSLLGTEAFFGQGTRLTVV.